The 30 T cell receptor beta chains listed next were all sequenced from one sample in a study of neoadjuvant anti-PD-1 for oral cavity cancer. The protocol was immunoSEQ multiplex PCR, while the TCRdb copy is restricted to in-frame clones and leaves out a portion. This table has about 16,000 clones, under 75% appearing once. Source: PBMCs, taken before nivolumab (anti-PD-1) treatment. These receptors were collected from a person between 40 and 85 years old with oral cavity squamous cell carcinoma.

The rearrangement uses TRBV19 and TRBJ2-7; unclear D gene. This CDR3 is 12 amino acids long. Trimming stripped 4 bases from V and 3 bases from J, with 7 bases between. Germline lookup yields CDR1 LNHDA and CDR2 SQIVND (reference sequence). The CDR3 spells CASSRGSYEQYF. The CDR3 DNA is TGTGCCAGTAGTAGAGGCAGCTACGAGCAGTACTTC.

This chain connects TRBV19 to TRBJ2-5, with D perhaps matching TRBD1 (5 bases). CDR3 length: 13 amino acids. CDR1 and CDR2 (germline): LNHDA, SQIVND (reference sequence). V was pared by 6 bases and J by 5 bases, with 13 bases between. CDR3 in DNA: TGTGCCAGTAGCATGGCAGGGATGGAGACCCAGTACTTC. Amino acids: CASSMAGMETQYF.

The rearrangement uses TRBV2 and TRBJ2-7; D might be TRBD2 (6 bases). Germline values: CDR1 SNHLY, CDR2 FYNNEI. Trimming pared 5 bases from V and 6 bases from J, leaving 14 bases between. CDR3 size: 13 residues. This CDR3 is CASSRLVVGEQYF. The CDR3, as DNA: TGTGCCAGCAGTCGACTAGTTGTCGGCGAGCAGTACTTC.

The chain has TRBV2 and TRBJ2-5; maybe TRBD1 (7 bases). Trimming took off 7 bases at V and 1 base at J, with 16 bases between the two ends. Germline CDR1 and CDR2: SNHLY and FYNNEI. The CDR3 extends over 15 amino acids. The CDR3 bases are TGTGCCAGCACCCAAGGGGGCGGGACCCAAGAGACCCAGTACTTC. This sequence encodes CASTQGGGTQETQYF. Supplemented by reference TRBV2 and TRBJ2-5, the full variable domain reads EPEVTQTPSHQVTQMGQEVILRCVPISNHLYFYWYRQILGQKVEFLVSFYNNEISEKSEIFDDQFSVERPDGSNFTLKIRSTKLEDSAMYFCASTQGGGTQETQYFGPGTRLLVL.

The chain has TRBV4-1 and TRBJ2-5, with TRBD2 identical over 14 bases. The length of the CDR3 is 15 residues. Germline assignment: CDR1 MGHRA and CDR2 YSYEKL. Germline trimming cut 7 bases from V and 5 bases from J; bases unmatched to any gene: 6. Here the CDR3 reads CASNRGLAGDETQYF. Written as DNA, the CDR3 is TGCGCCAGCAACCGGGGACTAGCGGGAGATGAGACCCAGTACTTC.

The rearrangement uses TRBV30 and TRBJ1-2; no clear D gene. The CDR3 is 13 residues long. Germline CDR1 and CDR2: GTSNPN and SVGIG (reference sequence). Trimming took 2 bases from V and 8 from J, leaving 15 bases between them. CDR3 in DNA: TGTGCCTGGAGTCTAGGGAACGGGCGGGGCTACACCTTC. This codes for CAWSLGNGRGYTF.

This chain connects TRBV28 to TRBJ1-2, with TRBD1 as a possible D gene (5 bases). Germline CDR1 MDHEN, CDR2 SYDVKM. The germline V and J ends were trimmed by 4 bases and 8 bases, with 17 bases remaining between them. CDR3 size: 14 residues. The CDR3 coding sequence is TGTGCCAGCAGTTCCTTGGGCGGGGGAGAGGGCTACACCTTC. Amino acids: CASSSLGGGEGYTF.

J is TRBJ2-2 and V is TRBV7-6, with 8 bases fitting TRBD1. This CDR3 has 16 residues. V lost 1 base and J lost 3; bases outside the gene matches: 4. The V gene's germline CDR1 is SGHVS and CDR2 FNYEAQ. The CDR3 region is CASSLGAGGYTGELFF. In nucleotides, the CDR3 is TGTGCCAGCAGCTTAGGGGCAGGGGGCTACACCGGGGAGCTGTTTTTT.

This chain joins TRBV5-6 and TRBJ2-7; 11 bases fit TRBD1. Losses at the gene ends were 4 bases for V and 6 bases for J; bases not matched to a gene: 3. Germline V lookup: CDR1 SGHDT, CDR2 YYEEEE. The CDR3 loop spans 13 amino acids. The CDR3 sequence: CASSGDRGSEQYF. DNA for the CDR3: TGTGCCAGCAGCGGGGACAGGGGGAGCGAGCAGTACTTC. The full variable domain, its missing parts supplied by reference TRBV5-6 and TRBJ2-7, is DAGVTQSPTHLIKTRGQQVTLRCSPKSGHDTVSWYQQALGQGPQFIFQYYEEEERQRGNFPDRFSGHQFPNYSSELNVNALLLGDSALYLCASSGDRGSEQYFGPGTRLTVT.

The sample holds one count of this clone. This rearrangement joins TRBV10-1 to TRBJ2-3, with 8 positions matching TRBD2. After removal of 0 bases from V and 3 bases from J, the junction contained 8 bases not matched to a gene. CDR1 WNHNN and CDR2 SYGVQD come from the germline V gene (reference sequence). This CDR3 spans 17 amino acids. The CDR3 sequence is CASSESGSGGGTDTQYF. The CDR3 coding sequence is TGCGCCAGCAGTGAGTCGGGGAGCGGGGGAGGGACAGATACGCAGTATTTT.

The rearrangement links TRBV2 to TRBJ1-2, with D perhaps TRBD1 (6 bases). This CDR3 is 14 amino acids long. Germline V CDR1 and CDR2: SNHLY, FYNNEI. Trimming removed 5 bases from V and 1 base from J, with 11 bases in between. CDR3 sequence reads: CASSLNRDNYGYTF. CDR3 coding DNA: TGTGCCAGCAGTCTTAACAGGGATAACTATGGCTACACCTTC. The full variable domain, in which reference TRBV2 and TRBJ1-2 provide the parts outside the CDR3, is EPEVTQTPSHQVTQMGQEVILRCVPISNHLYFYWYRQILGQKVEFLVSFYNNEISEKSEIFDDQFSVERPDGSNFTLKIRSTKLEDSAMYFCASSLNRDNYGYTFGSGTRLTVV.

V is TRBV30 and J is TRBJ2-1; 14 bases match TRBD2. The V segment lost 4 bases and the J segment 9 bases; nucleotides outside the gene matches: 5. The CDR3 is 14 residues long. From germline, CDR1 is GTSNPN and CDR2 SVGIG (reference sequence). The CDR3 loop reads CAWTRLAGGFEQFF. CDR3 DNA sequence: TGTGCCTGGACCAGACTAGCGGGAGGGTTTGAGCAGTTCTTC.

The chain joins TRBV29-1 to TRBJ2-5, with 8 bases aligning to TRBD1. This CDR3 region has 13 residues. The trim removed 4 bases at V and 4 bases at J, leaving 5 bases unmatched. Germline V lookup: CDR1 SQVTM, CDR2 ANQGSEA. The chain's CDR3 is CSVGGQGGETQYF. The CDR3 coding sequence is TGCAGCGTTGGCGGACAGGGAGGAGAGACCCAGTACTTC.

This clone qualifies as medium-sized (0.01 to 0.1%). The chain is built from TRBV4-2 and TRBJ1-5; 10 nucleotides line up with TRBD1. The CDR3 runs to 16 residues. The V segment lost 0 bases and the J segment 5 bases; nucleotides outside the gene matches: 4. Germline CDR1 LGHNA, CDR2 YNFKEQ. CDR3 in DNA: TGTGCCAGCAGCCAAGAAGCGGGGACAGGGGATCAGCCCCAGCATTTT. This translates into CASSQEAGTGDQPQHF.

V is TRBV7-2 and J is TRBJ2-7; 9 nucleotides match TRBD1. CDR3 length equals 15 residues. V gave up 0 bases and J gave up 6 bases; unmatched junction bases: 6. CDR1 SGHTA and CDR2 FQGNSA come from the germline V gene. CDR3 nucleotides: TGTGCCAGCAGCTTAGCCTGGACAGGGGTAGGCGAGCAGTACTTC. It translates to CASSLAWTGVGEQYF.

V is TRBV7-9 and J is TRBJ2-7; TRBD2 matches at 10 bases. The J segment lost 3 bases and the V segment lost 5 bases, leaving 7 bases of the junction unmatched. Looked up from germline, CDR1 is SEHNR and CDR2 is FQNEAQ (reference sequence). CDR3 size: 15 residues. The CDR3 DNA sequence: TGTGCCAGCAGCCACCCACTAGCGGGATACTACGAGCAGTACTTC. It specifies CASSHPLAGYYEQYF.

V gene TRBV30 combines with J gene TRBJ2-7; D not certain. CDR3 size: 15 residues. V dropped 0 bases and J dropped 2 bases, with 14 bases sitting between them. Germline CDR1 and CDR2: GTSNPN and SVGIG (reference sequence). The CDR3 loop is CAWSVSRTVTYEQYF. The CDR3 DNA sequence: TGTGCCTGGAGTGTATCGAGGACGGTAACCTACGAGCAGTACTTC.

There are a few counts of this clone. The chain recombines TRBV19 with TRBJ2-1, with 10 bases identical to TRBD2. The ends lost 0 bases at V and 4 bases at J; junction bases unmatched: 3. There are 16 residues in the CDR3. Germline CDR1 reads LNHDA; CDR2 reads SQIVND (reference sequence). Here the CDR3 reads CASSIDLAGVYNEQFF. CDR3 DNA: TGTGCCAGTAGTATAGATCTAGCGGGAGTGTACAATGAGCAGTTCTTC.

This clone has just one count. The rearrangement uses TRBV29-1 and TRBJ2-2; D is unclear. The ends were cut back, 4 bases at V and 0 bases at J, with 6 bases in the middle. The germline CDR1 and CDR2 sequences are SQVTM and ANQGSEA. This CDR3 has 13 amino acids. CDR3 DNA sequence: TGCAGCGTTGTTACATCGAACACCGGGGAGCTGTTTTTT. This gives the protein CSVVTSNTGELFF.

The chain uses TRBV30 and TRBJ1-1; D may be TRBD1 (5 bases). CDR1 is GTSNPN and CDR2 is SVGIG in the germline V gene (reference sequence). Trimming took 0 bases from V and 11 from J, leaving 16 bases between them. The CDR3 is made up of 13 amino acids. The chain's CDR3 is CAWSVGVTRTAFF. The CDR3 DNA sequence: TGTGCCTGGAGTGTAGGGGTAACAAGGACGGCTTTCTTT. Based on the CDR3 plus reference TRBV30 and TRBJ1-1, the full variable domain is SQTIHQWPATLVQPVGSPLSLECTVEGTSNPNLYWYRQAAGRGLQLLFYSVGIGQISSEVPQNLSASRPQDRQFILSSKKLLLSDSGFYLCAWSVGVTRTAFFGQGTRLTVV.

The chain combines TRBV19 with TRBJ1-2; the match to TRBD1 covers 9 bases. CDR1 is LNHDA, CDR2 SQIVND, per germline (reference sequence). The V and J ends lost 7 bases and 7 bases, in that order; junction bases with no gene match: 7. This CDR3 is 13 amino acids long. CDR3: CASTEQGAGGYTF. The DNA of the CDR3 is TGTGCCAGTACCGAACAGGGGGCCGGTGGCTACACCTTC. Supplemented by reference TRBV19 and TRBJ1-2, the full variable domain reads DGGITQSPKYLFRKEGQNVTLSCEQNLNHDAMYWYRQDPGQGLRLIYYSQIVNDFQKGDIAEGYSVSREKKESFPLTVTSAQKNPTAFYLCASTEQGAGGYTFGSGTRLTVV.

The chain carries TRBV11-1 and TRBJ1-1; 9 positions match TRBD1. V was clipped by 5 bases and J by 5 bases; unmatched bases: 9. This CDR3 spans 15 amino acids. CDR1 and CDR2 from the germline V gene are SGHAT and FQDESV (reference sequence). The CDR3 loop is CASSVGGQGVTEAFF. The CDR3 coding sequence is TGTGCCAGCAGCGTGGGGGGACAGGGAGTGACTGAAGCTTTCTTT.

V is TRBV2 and J is TRBJ2-6; maybe TRBD1 (5 bases). This CDR3 spans 16 amino acids. Trimming took 3 bases from V and 0 from J, leaving 9 bases between them. Germline-derived CDR1 and CDR2 are SNHLY and FYNNEI. CDR3 amino acids: CASSEQGSSGANVLTF. The CDR3 DNA sequence: TGTGCCAGCAGTGAGCAGGGAAGCTCTGGGGCCAACGTCCTGACTTTC.

The rearrangement uses TRBV5-1 and TRBJ2-7; TRBD2 matches at 14 bases. Germline values: CDR1 SGHRS, CDR2 YFSETQ. V trimming: 4 bases; J trimming: 3 bases; junction bases outside the gene matches: 15. CDR3 length equals 19 residues. The CDR3 spells CASSAGTSGSFGSIYEQYF. Written as DNA, the CDR3 is TGCGCCAGCAGCGCCGGGACTAGCGGGAGCTTCGGCTCTATCTACGAGCAGTACTTC.

The gene calls are TRBV5-1 and TRBJ2-1, with 7 bases that match TRBD1. Germline trimming cut 0 bases from V and 0 bases from J; bases unmatched to any gene: 3. The CDR3 length is 16 residues. Germline V gene data show CDR1 as SGHRS and CDR2 as YFSETQ. The CDR3 bases are TGCGCCAGCAGCTTGGAGGGGGCCCCCTCCTACAATGAGCAGTTCTTC. Amino acid sequence: CASSLEGAPSYNEQFF.

The chain combines TRBV5-1 with TRBJ1-4, with D perhaps TRBD1 (6 bases). Trimming took off 4 bases at V and 2 bases at J, with 12 bases between the two ends. This CDR3 has 15 amino acids. Germline-derived CDR1 and CDR2 are SGHRS and YFSETQ. Written as DNA, the CDR3 is TGCGCCAGCAGCCCACAGGGTCTGACTAATGAAAAACTGTTTTTT. It is translated as CASSPQGLTNEKLFF.

The chain is built from TRBV11-2 and TRBJ2-7, with D unclear. Trimming took off 4 bases at V and 0 bases at J, with 4 bases between the two ends. There are 12 residues in the CDR3. Per germline, CDR1 SGHAT and CDR2 FQNNGV. CDR3 nucleotide sequence: TGTGCCAGCAGCTCAAGCTCCTACGAGCAGTACTTC. It encodes CASSSSSYEQYF.

The rearrangement links TRBV9 to TRBJ2-2, with 7 bases fitting TRBD1. Germline-derived CDR1 and CDR2 are SGDLS and YYNGEE. Unmatched junction bases numbered 10, after V lost 4 bases and J lost 1 base. The CDR3 loop spans 17 amino acids. This CDR3 reads CASSRPLTGVNTGELFF. CDR3 DNA: TGTGCCAGCAGCAGACCACTCACAGGGGTGAACACCGGGGAGCTGTTTTTT. Drawing the rest from reference TRBV9 and TRBJ2-2, the complete variable domain is DSGVTQTPKHLITATGQRVTLRCSPRSGDLSVYWYQQSLDQGLQFLIQYYNGEERAKGNILERFSAQQFPDLHSELNLSSLELGDSALYFCASSRPLTGVNTGELFFGEGSRLTVL.

The rearrangement joins TRBV7-8 to TRBJ2-1, with TRBD2 matching over 11 bases. The junction had 9 bases not matched to a gene; V was cut back by 7 bases and J by 4 bases. CDR1 and CDR2 from the germline V gene are SGHVS and FQNEAQ. The length of the CDR3 is 16 residues. DNA for the CDR3: TGTGCCAGCACCCTCCTCGGGACTAGCGGTTACAATGAGCAGTTCTTC. It codes for CASTLLGTSGYNEQFF.

The genes are TRBV6-1 and TRBJ1-3, with D maybe TRBD1 (5 bases). Trimming pared 7 bases from V and 0 bases from J, leaving 10 bases between. The CDR3 is 14 residues long. CDR1 MNHNS and CDR2 SASEGT come from the germline V gene. The CDR3 DNA reads as TGTGCCAGCAAGGGGAGGGGCTCTGGAAACACCATATATTTT. Protein sequence: CASKGRGSGNTIYF.